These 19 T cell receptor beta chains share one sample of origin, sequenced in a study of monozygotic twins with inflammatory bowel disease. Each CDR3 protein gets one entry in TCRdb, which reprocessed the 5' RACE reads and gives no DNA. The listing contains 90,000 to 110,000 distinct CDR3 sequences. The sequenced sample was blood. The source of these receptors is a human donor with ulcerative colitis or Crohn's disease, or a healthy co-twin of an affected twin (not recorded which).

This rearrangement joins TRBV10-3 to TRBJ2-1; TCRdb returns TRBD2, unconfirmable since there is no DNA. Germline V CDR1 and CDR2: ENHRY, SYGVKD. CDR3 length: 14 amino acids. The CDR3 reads CAISGGAGVNEQFF.

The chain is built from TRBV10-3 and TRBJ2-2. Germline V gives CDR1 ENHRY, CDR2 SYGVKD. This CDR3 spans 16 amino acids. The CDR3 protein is CAISESGRLNTGELFF.

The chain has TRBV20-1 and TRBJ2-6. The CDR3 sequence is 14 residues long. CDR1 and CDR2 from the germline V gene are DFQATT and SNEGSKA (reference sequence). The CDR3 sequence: CSASRLSGANVLTF.

This CDR3 reads CASSFGPNEKLFF. The chain recombines TRBV19 with TRBJ1-4. Germline-derived CDR1 and CDR2 are LNHDA and SQIVND (reference sequence). This CDR3 comprises 13 residues.

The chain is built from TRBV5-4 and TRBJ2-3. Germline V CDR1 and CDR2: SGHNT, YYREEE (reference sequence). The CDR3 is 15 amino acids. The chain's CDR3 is CASSWASGRTDTQYF.

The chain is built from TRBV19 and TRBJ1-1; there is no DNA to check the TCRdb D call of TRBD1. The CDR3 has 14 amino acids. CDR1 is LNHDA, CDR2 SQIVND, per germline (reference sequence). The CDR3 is CASSDRQGFTEAFF.

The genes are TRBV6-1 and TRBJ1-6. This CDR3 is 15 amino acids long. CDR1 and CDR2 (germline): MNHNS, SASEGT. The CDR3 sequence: CASSEVQTYNSPLHF.

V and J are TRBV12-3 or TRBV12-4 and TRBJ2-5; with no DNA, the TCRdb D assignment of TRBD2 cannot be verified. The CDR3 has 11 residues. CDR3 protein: CASSGREGQHF.

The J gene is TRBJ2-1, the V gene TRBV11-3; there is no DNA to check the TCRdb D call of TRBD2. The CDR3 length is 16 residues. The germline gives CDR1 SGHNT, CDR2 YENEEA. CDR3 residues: CASSLDGGVSYNEQFF.

The CDR3 protein is CASSPPNTRGIGIYNEQFF. V usage is TRBV14 and J usage is TRBJ2-1; TCRdb outputs TRBD1, but without DNA this stays unchecked. The CDR3 has 19 amino acids. Germline V gene lookup returns CDR1 SGHDN and CDR2 FVKESK.

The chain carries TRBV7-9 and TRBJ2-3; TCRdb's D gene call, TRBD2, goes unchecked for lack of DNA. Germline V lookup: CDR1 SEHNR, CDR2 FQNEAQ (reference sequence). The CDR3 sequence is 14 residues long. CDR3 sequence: CASSSSRYPPAQYF.

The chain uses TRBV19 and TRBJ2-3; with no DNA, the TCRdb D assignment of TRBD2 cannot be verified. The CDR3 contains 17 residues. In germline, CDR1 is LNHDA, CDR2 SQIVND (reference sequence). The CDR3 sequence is CASSPFSSGGLTDTQYF.

CDR3: CASRRTGGGRNDGYTF. The gene calls are TRBV6-5 and TRBJ1-2; TCRdb proposes TRBD1, but this gene call is untestable without DNA. CDR1 is MNHEY and CDR2 is SVGAGI in the germline V gene. The CDR3 covers 16 residues.

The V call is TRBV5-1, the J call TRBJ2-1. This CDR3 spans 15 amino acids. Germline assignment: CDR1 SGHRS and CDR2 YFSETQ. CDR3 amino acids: CASSSDRPRIHEQFF.

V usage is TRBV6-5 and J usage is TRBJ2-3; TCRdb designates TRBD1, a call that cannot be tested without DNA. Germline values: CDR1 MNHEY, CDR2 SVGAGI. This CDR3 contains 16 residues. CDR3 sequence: CASSYSRGTSTDTQYF.

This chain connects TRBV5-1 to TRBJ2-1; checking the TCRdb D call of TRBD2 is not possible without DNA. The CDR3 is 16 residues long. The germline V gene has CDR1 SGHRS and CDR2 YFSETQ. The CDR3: CASSVLTSSSYNEQFF.

Here the CDR3 reads CASSSRTGGQPQHF. This chain connects TRBV11-2 to TRBJ1-5; TCRdb selects TRBD1, and the lack of DNA leaves this call unchecked. CDR3 size: 14 residues. CDR1 is SGHAT and CDR2 is FQNNGV in the germline V gene.

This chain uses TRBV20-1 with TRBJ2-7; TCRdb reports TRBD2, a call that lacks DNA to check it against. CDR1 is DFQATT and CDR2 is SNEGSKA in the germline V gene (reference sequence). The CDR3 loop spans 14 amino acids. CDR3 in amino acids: CSAATSSNSYEQYF.

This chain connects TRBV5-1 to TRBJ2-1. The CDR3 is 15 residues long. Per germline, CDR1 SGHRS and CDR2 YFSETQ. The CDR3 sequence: CASSFRRVSYNEQFF.